The T cell receptor (beta chain) described here comes from a study of shared clonotypes between healthy human individuals. In the study overall: Sampling drew on donors who were a couple of women and a few men aged 18 to 49.

The donors were adults (healthy and HIV-negative) with no recent acute infections or vaccinations. Remarks on this clone: Its target is unknown.

V shed 6 bases and J 2 bases; nucleotides not matched to a gene: 5. The germline CDR1 and CDR2 sequences are SGHVS and FNYEAQ. CDR3 length equals 14 residues. PCR replicates performed on unsorted PBMC used about 300 ng DNA, 30,000 or so T cell genomes. TCRdb's copy holds only in-frame clones and misses some; the assay was immunoSEQ multiplex PCR. The sample contains fewer than 650,000 clones, 70% to 80% of which appear only once. Regarding the study as a whole: What limited the represented genetic and exposure-history diversity was the small number of donors.

The chain links TRBV7-6 to TRBJ2-3; the match to TRBD1 covers 7 bases. The sequenced material came from PBMCs. The source of this sequence is a woman aged 40-49 years in good health. Some clones in this sample may be carry-over from other donors' samples. The CDR3 reads CASRHRGDTDTQYF. CDR3 bases: TGTGCCAGCAGACACAGGGGTGACACAGATACGCAGTATTTT. The full variable domain, its missing parts supplied by reference TRBV7-6 and TRBJ2-3, is GAGVSQSPRYKVTKRGQDVALRCDPISGHVSLYWYRQALGQGPEFLTYFNYEAQQDKSGLPNDRFSAERPEGSISTLTIQRTEQRDSAMYRCASRHRGDTDTQYFGPGTRLTVL.